Presented here are 10 T cell receptor beta chains from one specimen sequenced in a study of vaccination and CD4 T cells after COVID-19. Their recognized antigens are unknown. The Oncomine TCR Beta short-read assay sequenced DNA from cultured CD4+ T cells. TCRdb recomputed calls from the PCR reads with MiXCR, one row per CDR3 protein. The sample lists about 20,000 distinct CDR3 sequences, around 83% occurring once. The treatment is: approximately 9-day PBMC culture with coronavirus spike peptide pools or control peptides (ViraFEST assay). The sequenced sample was CD4+ T cells from blood, cultured in vitro, obtained after SARS-CoV-2 vaccination. These TCRs come from a human donor who received a COVID-19 vaccine.

The chain links TRBV2 to TRBJ2-3; TRBD2 aligns across 7 bases. The junction had 10 bases not matched to a gene; V was cut back by 8 bases and J by 2 bases. This CDR3 has 15 residues. Looked up from germline, CDR1 is SNHLY and CDR2 is FYNNEI. CDR3 nucleotides: TGTGCCAGCTCAGGGCGGGGGAGCCACACAGATACGCAGTATTTT. It specifies CASSGRGSHTDTQYF.

V gene TRBV7-8 combines with J gene TRBJ1-3; no firm D call. CDR1 SGHVS and CDR2 FQNEAQ come from the germline V gene. Trimming cost V 0 bases and J 0 bases, with 9 bases left between them. The CDR3 loop spans 16 amino acids. DNA for the CDR3: TGTGCCAGCAGCTTAGCGACCAGGCCCTCTGGAAACACCATATATTTT. The encoded protein is CASSLATRPSGNTIYF.

The chain is built from TRBV7-2 and TRBJ1-6, with a weak D call TRBD1 (5 bases). The length of the CDR3 is 19 residues. Deletions cut 5 bases from V and 0 bases from J, with 20 bases between. Germline CDR1 and CDR2: SGHTA and FQGNSA. The CDR3 sequence is CASSQVPPRGSSYNSPLHF. Written as DNA, the CDR3 is TGTGCCAGCAGCCAGGTCCCCCCTAGGGGAAGCTCCTATAATTCACCCCTCCACTTT.

This clonotype was seen a handful of times. This sequence joins TRBV20-1 and TRBJ2-5; the D is unclear. Germline V lookup: CDR1 DFQATT, CDR2 SNEGSKA (reference sequence). V was shortened by 3 bases and J by 4 bases, with 18 bases between the two germline ends. This CDR3 comprises 15 residues. CDR3 residues: CSASPVSSRRETQYF. The CDR3 DNA reads as TGCAGTGCTAGTCCGGTTAGCTCTCGGCGAGAGACCCAGTACTTC.

The rearrangement joins TRBV24-1 to TRBJ2-2; D might be TRBD2 (6 bases). This CDR3 is 14 amino acids long. Germline V CDR1 and CDR2: KGHDR, SFDVKD. Trimming removed 5 bases from V and 7 bases from J, with 13 bases in between. The CDR3 DNA is TGTGCCACCAGTGCTTACGAGGGAGGCGGGGAGCTGTTTTTT. Translation: CATSAYEGGGELFF.

CDR3 amino acids: CASMGGGGRTGELFF. The CDR3 nucleotides are TGTGCCAGCATGGGGGGCGGGGGCCGTACCGGGGAGCTGTTTTTT. V usage is TRBV2 and J usage is TRBJ2-2; possible D gene TRBD2, 7 bases. This CDR3 has 15 residues. The V and J ends lost 7 bases and 5 bases respectively, with 17 bases between them. CDR1 and CDR2 (germline): SNHLY, FYNNEI.

This chain joins TRBV24-1 and TRBJ1-3, with D possibly matching TRBD1 (6 bases). Per germline, CDR1 KGHDR and CDR2 SFDVKD. V was shortened by 1 base and J by 3 bases, with 9 bases between the two germline ends. The CDR3 loop spans 15 amino acids. Written as DNA, the CDR3 is TGTGCCACCAGTGATTTTCGGGGGCTTGGAAACACCATATATTTT. This encodes CATSDFRGLGNTIYF.

The chain uses TRBV19 and TRBJ2-3, with 11 bases that match TRBD2. Trimming at V came to 4 bases and at J to 2 bases, leaving 8 bases not matched to a gene. The germline V gene encodes CDR1 LNHDA and CDR2 SQIVND (reference sequence). This CDR3 is built from 17 residues. CDR3 nucleotide sequence: TGTGCCAGTAGTAGAGGTACTAGCGGGGGCTCCACAGATACGCAGTATTTT. As protein: CASSRGTSGGSTDTQYF.

V usage is TRBV20-1 and J usage is TRBJ1-6, with unresolved D. The CDR3 has 13 amino acids. Germline CDR1 is DFQATT and CDR2 is SNEGSKA (reference sequence). The ends were cut back, 5 bases at V and 8 bases at J, with 13 bases in the middle. As DNA, the CDR3 is TGCAGTGCTGGGGTTAGGAGAGATTCACCCCTCCACTTT. Encoded protein: CSAGVRRDSPLHF.

The chain links TRBV6-1 to TRBJ2-3, with TRBD2 matching 7 bases. The CDR3 covers 12 residues. With 7 bases clipped from V and 6 bases from J, the junction kept 4 bases outside the gene matches. CDR1 is MNHNS and CDR2 is SASEGT in the germline V gene. CDR3 nucleotide sequence: TGTGCCAGCACCGGAGCGGGGGATACGCAGTATTTT. It specifies CASTGAGDTQYF.